Listed here are 7 T cell receptor beta chains from one sample, sequenced in a study of cytomegalovirus exposure and HLA in healthy donors. 13 Jbeta primers and 60 Vbeta primers were used for the PCR. Clones were read by immunoSEQ multiplex PCR, and TCRdb kept only the in-frame ones, dropping some. The data hold 150,000 to 250,000 clones, with approximately 83% observed a single time. Sequenced material: PBMCs. Every receptor here comes from a boy aged 2 to 10 in good health and CMV-seronegative.

J is TRBJ2-7 and V is TRBV7-2; D remains ambiguous. Trimming took off 5 bases at V and 0 bases at J, with 11 bases between the two ends. Germline assignment: CDR1 SGHTA and CDR2 FQGNSA. The length of the CDR3 is 14 residues. The CDR3 DNA sequence: TGTGCCAGCAGCCCCCGCCGGAGCTCCTACGAGCAGTACTTC. It yields the protein CASSPRRSSYEQYF. Supplemented by reference TRBV7-2 and TRBJ2-7, the full variable domain reads GAGVSQSPSNKVTEKGKDVELRCDPISGHTALYWYRQSLGQGLEFLIYFQGNSAPDKSGLPSDRFSAERTGGSVSTLTIQRTQQEDSAVYLCASSPRRSSYEQYFGPGTRLTVT.

This clone was seen a few times. The chain uses TRBV5-4 and TRBJ2-5; D is possibly TRBD2 (6 bases). The germline V gene encodes CDR1 SGHNT and CDR2 YYREEE (reference sequence). The germline V and J ends were trimmed by 0 bases and 11 bases, with 20 bases remaining between them. The CDR3 is made up of 15 amino acids. CDR3 residues: CASSLAGIRRGEQYF. The CDR3 coding sequence is TGTGCCAGCAGCTTGGCCGGAATTCGGCGGGGTGAGCAGTACTTC.

The V and J genes are TRBV6-1 and TRBJ2-3, with 10 nucleotides matching TRBD2. Germline V gene sequence: CDR1 MNHNS, CDR2 SASEGT. CDR3 length equals 15 residues. Germline trimming cut 3 bases from V and 4 bases from J; bases unmatched to any gene: 4. The CDR3 loop is CASSDAGLASDTQYF. In DNA, the CDR3 is TGTGCCAGCAGTGACGCGGGACTAGCGTCAGATACGCAGTATTTT.

This chain links TRBV9 with TRBJ1-2; D might be TRBD1 (5 bases). The CDR3 length is 14 residues. CDR1 SGDLS and CDR2 YYNGEE come from the germline V gene. Between the trimmed V and J ends, which lost 4 bases and 4 bases, there was a span of 14 bases. The CDR3: CASSRLTDPYGYTF. In DNA, the CDR3 is TGTGCCAGCAGCCGACTGACAGATCCCTATGGCTACACCTTC.

The chain carries TRBV7-9 and TRBJ2-5, with D possibly TRBD2 on 6 matching bases. Germline V gene lookup returns CDR1 SEHNR and CDR2 FQNEAQ (reference sequence). The CDR3 runs 16 residues. V dropped 5 bases and J dropped 5 bases, with 21 bases sitting between them. The CDR3: CASSPRRGEEEETQYF. In DNA, the CDR3 is TGTGCCAGCAGCCCAAGGAGAGGGGAGGAGGAGGAGACCCAGTACTTC.

The chain couples TRBV27 to TRBJ1-2; tentative D call: TRBD1 (5 bases). CDR1 and CDR2 from the germline V gene are MNHEY and SMNVEV (reference sequence). The CDR3 runs 14 residues. Between the trimmed V and J ends, which lost 5 bases and 0 bases, there was a span of 10 bases. CDR3 coding DNA: TGTGCCAGCAGTCCCGCCAGGGCTAACTATGGCTACACCTTC. Translated: CASSPARANYGYTF.

The chain has TRBV30 and TRBJ1-2; D not certain. Germline CDR1 and CDR2: GTSNPN and SVGIG (reference sequence). Trimming took 0 bases from V and 4 from J, leaving 6 bases between them. The CDR3 sequence is 12 residues long. CDR3 coding DNA: TGTGCCTGGAGTGTCTCTAGCTATGGCTACACCTTC. This encodes CAWSVSSYGYTF.